A single sample gave rise to the 16 T cell receptor beta chains below, sequenced in a study of shared T cell receptors in the human thymus. Method: immunoSEQ multiplex PCR; TCRdb's copy keeps in-frame clones and lacks some. The sample yields some 640,000 clones, 70% to 90% seen once. The same specimen was also included in a second study, on human thymus T cells.

Input material: thymocytes. The receptors shown here come from a boy younger than two with a congenital heart defect.

The V and J genes are TRBV7-9 and TRBJ2-1; perhaps TRBD2 as D (5 bases). The ends were cut back, 2 bases at V and 7 bases at J, with 9 bases in the middle. The CDR3 sequence is 13 residues long. The germline gives CDR1 SEHNR, CDR2 FQNEAQ (reference sequence). CDR3 nucleotide sequence: TGTGCCAGCAGCTTAATTAGAGGGAATGAGCAGTTCTTC. This codes for CASSLIRGNEQFF.

A single count supports this clone. J is TRBJ2-1 and V is TRBV11-2; D is perhaps TRBD2 (6 bases). This CDR3 spans 17 amino acids. V dropped 7 bases and J dropped 6 bases, with 25 bases sitting between them. The V gene's germline CDR1 is SGHAT and CDR2 FQNNGV. The CDR3 sequence is CASIDPKEGIAINEQFF. The CDR3 nucleotides are TGTGCCAGCATCGACCCGAAGGAGGGTATAGCGATCAATGAGCAGTTCTTC.

This rearrangement joins TRBV29-1 to TRBJ2-3; 7 bases align to TRBD1. Germline V gene data show CDR1 as SQVTM and CDR2 as ANQGSEA. Trimming removed 1 base from V and 2 bases from J; junction bases left unmatched: 6. The CDR3 is made up of 15 amino acids. The CDR3 protein is CSVEGGTGDTDTQYF. Here the CDR3 DNA reads TGCAGCGTTGAAGGGGGAACAGGGGACACAGATACGCAGTATTTT.

The chain has TRBV15 and TRBJ2-5; possible D gene TRBD1, 5 bases. This CDR3 is 15 amino acids long. The germline gives CDR1 LNHNV, CDR2 YYDKDF (reference sequence). The V end lost 5 bases, the J end lost 4 bases, and 17 bases lay between the germline ends. CDR3 nucleotides: TGTGCCACCAGCTCGGAAGGGCAGGGATTAGAGACCCAGTACTTC. The encoded protein is CATSSEGQGLETQYF. Variable domain in full (rest from reference TRBV15 and TRBJ2-5): DAMVIQNPRYQVTQFGKPVTLSCSQTLNHNVMYWYQQKSSQAPKLLFHYYDKDFNNEADTPDNFQSRRPNTSFCFLDIRSPGLGDTAMYLCATSSEGQGLETQYFGPGTRLLVL.

This rearrangement joins TRBV2 to TRBJ2-6; D unresolved. Germline V gene lookup returns CDR1 SNHLY and CDR2 FYNNEI. Trimming removed 6 bases at V and 0 bases at J, with 18 bases between. CDR3 length equals 18 residues. CDR3 DNA: TGTGCCAGCAGACGCGTCACAAGACACATCTCTGGGGCCAACGTCCTGACTTTC. Protein sequence: CASRRVTRHISGANVLTF.

The genes are TRBV7-2 and TRBJ2-3, with D perhaps matching TRBD1 (7 bases). The CDR3 extends over 15 amino acids. Trimming removed 4 bases at V and 7 bases at J, with 18 bases between. Germline V gene data show CDR1 as SGHTA and CDR2 as FQGNSA. In DNA, the CDR3 is TGTGCCAGCAGCTCCAGGGGGAGGCTCATGAATACGCAGTATTTT. This sequence encodes CASSSRGRLMNTQYF.

There are a few counts of this clone. V usage is TRBV9 and J usage is TRBJ2-2; 14 bases line up with TRBD2. The J segment lost 4 bases and the V segment lost 3 bases, leaving 5 bases of the junction unmatched. CDR1 and CDR2 from the germline V gene are SGDLS and YYNGEE. The CDR3 is 17 residues long. CDR3 protein: CASSGTGTSGGTGELFF. The CDR3, as DNA: TGTGCCAGCAGCGGAACCGGGACTAGCGGGGGCACCGGGGAGCTGTTTTTT.

The chain combines TRBV28 with TRBJ2-7, with 7 bases matching TRBD1. The V gene end was trimmed by 4 bases and the J gene end by 3 bases; junction bases not matched to a gene: 12. The CDR3 has 16 residues. The germline gives CDR1 MDHEN, CDR2 SYDVKM. The CDR3 here is CASSSKSSGQNYEQYF. The CDR3 bases are TGTGCCAGCAGTTCTAAAAGTTCGGGACAGAACTACGAGCAGTACTTC.

This chain connects TRBV6-5 to TRBJ1-2; tentatively, D is TRBD1 (6 bases). The germline V gene encodes CDR1 MNHEY and CDR2 SVGAGI. This CDR3 is 13 amino acids long. V lost 6 bases to trimming and J lost 2 bases, with 10 bases between them. CDR3 bases: TGTGCCAGCAGCCTACAGGGCAACTATGGCTACACCTTC. Translated, it gives CASSLQGNYGYTF.

The chain carries TRBV5-1 and TRBJ2-1; D possibly corresponds to TRBD1 (6 bases). The V gene's germline CDR1 is SGHRS and CDR2 YFSETQ. The CDR3 is made up of 15 amino acids. The V and J ends lost 1 base and 4 bases respectively, with 12 bases between them. The CDR3 protein is CASSLLGTPYNEQFF. CDR3 DNA: TGCGCCAGCAGCTTGCTTGGGACACCATACAATGAGCAGTTCTTC.

The chain recombines TRBV7-9 with TRBJ2-1, with D possibly TRBD1 on 6 matching bases. Germline CDR1 is SEHNR and CDR2 is FQNEAQ (reference sequence). The CDR3 contains 18 residues. With 1 base removed from V and 5 bases from J, the gap between germline ends came to 21 bases. In DNA form, the CDR3 reads TGTGCCAGCAGCTTAGAATCCATCGGGACATATTTTAACAATGAGCAGTTCTTC. This sequence encodes CASSLESIGTYFNNEQFF. Full variable domain (remainder filled in from reference TRBV7-9 and TRBJ2-1): DTGVSQNPRHKITKRGQNVTFRCDPISEHNRLYWYRQTLGQGPEFLTYFQNEAQLEKSRLLSDRFSAERPKGSFSTLEIQRTEQGDSAMYLCASSLESIGTYFNNEQFFGPGTRLTVL.

V gene TRBV4-3 combines with J gene TRBJ1-4; 8 nucleotides line up with TRBD1. The CDR3 loop spans 17 amino acids. CDR1 and CDR2 from the germline V gene are LGHNA and YSLEER. J gave up 4 bases and V 0 bases, and 7 bases lay outside the gene matches. CDR3 nucleotide sequence: TGCGCCAGCAGCCAAGACTCGCAGGGGGCTGGTAATGAAAAACTGTTTTTT. It translates to CASSQDSQGAGNEKLFF.

The rearrangement joins TRBV11-2 to TRBJ1-6; D is perhaps TRBD1 (6 bases). Trimming left V 0 bases short and J 5 bases short, with 14 bases between. CDR1 and CDR2 from the germline V gene are SGHAT and FQNNGV. The CDR3 has 17 amino acids. The CDR3 loop reads CASSLDKGGHHNSPLHF. The DNA of the CDR3 is TGTGCCAGCAGCTTAGATAAGGGGGGGCACCATAATTCACCCCTCCACTTT.

This chain links TRBV18 with TRBJ2-7; 8 nucleotides agree with TRBD1. V was clipped by 4 bases and J by 0 bases; unmatched bases: 8. The CDR3 consists of 16 residues. CDR1 and CDR2 (germline): KGHSH, LQKENI. As DNA, the CDR3 is TGTGCCAGCTCACTTGGGACAGGCCGCCTCTCCTACGAGCAGTACTTC. As protein: CASSLGTGRLSYEQYF.

As regards this clone: A junction end diverges from the germline sequence, so it may reflect a read error. The V gene is TRBV30, the J gene TRBJ1-2, with D perhaps matching TRBD1 (5 bases). This CDR3 has 12 residues. CDR1 is GTSNPN and CDR2 is SVGIG in the germline V gene (reference sequence). As DNA, the CDR3 is TGTGCCCGGAGGGAAACAGGTAATGGCTACACCTTC. It is translated as CARRETGNGYTF.

The genes are TRBV6-4 and TRBJ2-7; weak D call: TRBD1 (5 bases). CDR1 and CDR2 from the germline V gene are MRHNA and SNTAGT. The CDR3 runs 15 residues. V was cut by 2 bases and J by 2 bases, with 13 bases left in between. In nucleotides, the CDR3 is TGTGCCAGCAGTGACCCACAGGCGAAACCCTACGAGCAGTACTTC. Protein sequence: CASSDPQAKPYEQYF.